The entry below gives a single T cell receptor beta chain sequence along with its context. This table comes from immunoSEQ multiplex PCR, and its TCRdb copy is limited to in-frame clones, with some not included. This sample yields roughly 90,000 clones, of which 90% to 95% are seen a single time; roughly 1.5% belongs to the top ten. The CDR3 extends over 17 amino acids. CDR1 SGHRS and CDR2 YFSETQ come from the germline V gene. The trim removed 4 bases at V and 2 bases at J, leaving 15 bases unmatched. These data come from a study of control samples from healthy donors and cancer patients. The TCR comes from a woman aged 25 to 45 in good health. Sequencing was done on a sample of blood. This chain uses TRBV5-1 with TRBJ2-7, with TRBD1 matching over 7 bases. CDR3 protein: CASSQYPTEDRTYEQYF. The CDR3 coding sequence is TGCGCCAGCAGCCAATATCCGACCGAGGACAGGACCTACGAGCAGTACTTC. Full variable domain (missing parts from reference TRBV5-1 and TRBJ2-7): KAGVTQTPRYLIKTRGQQVTLSCSPISGHRSVSWYQQTPGQGLQFLFEYFSETQRNKGNFPGRFSGRQFSNSRSEMNVSTLELGDSALYLCASSQYPTEDRTYEQYFGPGTRLTVT.